This is a list of T cell receptor beta chains from one sample in a study of regulatory T cells in long-lasting Graves disease. TCRdb analysed the multiplex PCR reads with MiXCR anew, one entry per CDR3 protein. The sample lists about 530,000 distinct CDR3 sequences, approximately 16% occurring once. This sample was also put to use in a study of T cells in Graves' hyperthyroidism and ophthalmopathy.

This sample comprised peripheral blood mononuclear cells (PBMCs), obtained at new diagnosis, from a patient treated with antithyroid drugs. The source of these receptors is a woman in her forties or fifties with Graves disease. CDR3s include the opening cysteine and the closing phenylalanine or tryptophan. Fields, in order: D gene, clone size, V gene, J gene, CDR3 DNA, CDR3 protein. D genes are given only for firm matches. Size is stated for part of the rows, as once, few or many counts, or as a class when the clone is expanded.

>NA|NA|TRBV2|TRBJ2-7
TGTGCCAGCAGTGAACTAACCCCCGGTCGGCAGTACTTC
CASSELTPGRQYF
>NA|many|TRBV12-3/TRBV12-4|TRBJ1-2
TGTGCCAGCAGTTCCACAGGGACTGGCTACACCTTC
CASSSTGTGYTF
>TRBD1|many|TRBV11-2|TRBJ1-6
TGTGCCACCCAGCTTAGTGGGGACAGAAATTCACCCCTCCACTTT
CATQLSGDRNSPLHF
>TRBD1|few|TRBV3-1|TRBJ1-1
TGTGCCAGCAGCCCGACAGGGAAGAATGAAGCTTTCTTT
CASSPTGKNEAFF
>NA|NA|TRBV25-1|TRBJ1-4
TGTGCCAGCAGTGAAACAGGGAGGAATAATGAAAAACTGTTTTTT
CASSETGRNNEKLFF
>TRBD2|few|TRBV6-1|TRBJ2-5
TGTGCCAGCAAGCGAAGCGGGGGCCAAGAGACCCAGTACTTC
CASKRSGGQETQYF
>NA|many|TRBV2|TRBJ1-6
TGTGCCAGCCGGCTGGCCAGCGTCAATTCACCCCTCCACTTT
CASRLASVNSPLHF
>TRBD2|few|TRBV11-3|TRBJ2-5
TGTGCCAGCAGCTCAATCTGGACTAGCACCACCCAAGAGACCCAGTACTTC
CASSSIWTSTTQETQYF
>NA|once|TRBV9|TRBJ1-4
TGTGCCAGCAGCGTAGCGTCCTCTAATGAAAAACTGTTTTTT
CASSVASSNEKLFF
>TRBD2|many|TRBV7-8|TRBJ2-5
TGTGCCAGCAGCGTGTCCGGACTAGCGGGGGCAGAGACCCAGTACTTC
CASSVSGLAGAETQYF
>TRBD1|NA|TRBV5-4|TRBJ2-7
TGTGCCAGCAGCCTGACAGGGGGCGCGATTTTGTACGAGCAGTACTTC
CASSLTGGAILYEQYF
>TRBD1|many|TRBV6-1|TRBJ2-7
TGTGCCAGCGGACAGGGCGCGCCTCCCTACGAGCAGTACTTC
CASGQGAPPYEQYF
>NA|NA|TRBV19|TRBJ1-1
TGTGCCAGTAGTATTCACGGGCCGTTGAACACTGAAGCTTTCTTT
CASSIHGPLNTEAFF
>NA|few|TRBV20-1|TRBJ2-1
TGCAGTGCTAGAGATCTCGTTAACGAGCAGTTCTTC
CSARDLVNEQFF
>NA|many|TRBV19|TRBJ1-1
TGTGCCAGTACCCATCGGACCTCAGGTTCCGAAGCTTTCTTT
CASTHRTSGSEAFF
>NA|many|TRBV12-3/TRBV12-4|TRBJ1-1
TGTGCCAGCAGCACTAGGAGGGGGGCAACTGAAGCTTTCTTT
CASSTRRGATEAFF
>TRBD1|many|TRBV2|TRBJ1-5
TGTGCCAGCAGTGACGGGACAGGGGGCATTCAGCCCCAGCATTTT
CASSDGTGGIQPQHF
>TRBD1|NA|TRBV12-5|TRBJ1-1
TGTGCTAGTGGCCCCGGGACAGGGGTTTTTAGCACTGAAGCTTTCTTT
CASGPGTGVFSTEAFF
>NA|many|TRBV28|TRBJ1-5
TGTGCCAGCAGTTCTGGGGGAGGGAATCAGCCCCAGCATTTT
CASSSGGGNQPQHF
>NA|many|TRBV6-1|TRBJ1-2
TGTGCCAGCAGTGAAATGAGTGGCTACACCTTC
CASSEMSGYTF
>NA|NA|TRBV5-1|TRBJ1-1
TGCGCCAGCAGCTCGGAAGGATTTAACACTGAAGCTTTCTTT
CASSSEGFNTEAFF
>NA|NA|TRBV5-1|TRBJ2-5
TGCGCCAGCAGCTTCGGGGGGCCTTCGGAGACCCAGTACTTC
CASSFGGPSETQYF
>NA|NA|TRBV19|TRBJ2-3
TGTGCCAGTAGTAGCCGGGGGCGGCTCTTCAGGGGTTGGACAGATACGCAGTATTTT
CASSSRGRLFRGWTDTQYF
>NA|NA|TRBV6-1|TRBJ1-3
TGTGCCAGCGGCTCGCTCTCTGGAAACACCATATATTTT
CASGSLSGNTIYF
>TRBD2|many|TRBV28|TRBJ2-3
TGTGCCAGCAGTTTATCCCTAGCGGGGGCCTACGGGGGAGAGAGTCAGGATACGCAGTATTTT
CASSLSLAGAYGGESQDTQYF